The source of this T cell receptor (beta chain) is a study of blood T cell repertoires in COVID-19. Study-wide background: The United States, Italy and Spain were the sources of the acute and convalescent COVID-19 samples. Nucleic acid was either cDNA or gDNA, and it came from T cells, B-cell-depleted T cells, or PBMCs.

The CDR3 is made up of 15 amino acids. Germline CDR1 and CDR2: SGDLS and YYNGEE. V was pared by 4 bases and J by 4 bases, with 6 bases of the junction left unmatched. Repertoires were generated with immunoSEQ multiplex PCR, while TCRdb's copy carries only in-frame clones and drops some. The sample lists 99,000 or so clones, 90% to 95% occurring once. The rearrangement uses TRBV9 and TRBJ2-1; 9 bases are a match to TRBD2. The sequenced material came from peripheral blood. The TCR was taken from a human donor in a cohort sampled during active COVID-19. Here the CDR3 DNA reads TGTGCCAGCAGCCCTGGCGGGGGGGCTTACAATGAGCAGTTCTTC. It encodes CASSPGGGAYNEQFF.